A single sample gave rise to the 14 T cell receptor beta chains below, sequenced in a study of T cell responses to AZD1222 COVID-19 vaccine. TCRdb keeps only in-frame clones here, not all; method: immunoSEQ multiplex PCR. The profile shows about 110,000 clones, 92% of them singletons. The source material was peripheral blood, sampled 28 days after the second AZD1222 dose. All receptors derive from an adult who received the AZD1222 COVID-19 vaccine.

J is TRBJ2-6 and V is TRBV4-3, with D possibly being TRBD1 (5 bases). Germline CDR1 reads LGHNA; CDR2 reads YSLEER. V was cut by 0 bases and J by 0 bases, with 9 bases left in between. The length of the CDR3 is 17 residues. The CDR3 nucleotides are TGCGCCAGCAGCCAAGAAGGTGACAGCTCTGGGGCCAACGTCCTGACTTTC. This codes for CASSQEGDSSGANVLTF.

The V and J genes are TRBV6-5 and TRBJ2-7, with 15 bases aligning to TRBD2. This CDR3 is 15 amino acids long. Germline values: CDR1 MNHEY, CDR2 SVGAGI. After removal of 8 bases from V and 7 bases from J, the junction contained 9 bases not matched to a gene. CDR3 sequence: CASRLGGLAGGEQYF. The CDR3 DNA sequence: TGTGCCAGCCGACTGGGGGGACTAGCGGGAGGTGAGCAGTACTTC.

The count of this clone is one. V gene TRBV19 combines with J gene TRBJ1-5; 9 positions match TRBD1. The junction had 5 bases not matched to a gene; V was cut back by 2 bases and J by 6 bases. Germline lookup yields CDR1 LNHDA and CDR2 SQIVND (reference sequence). This CDR3 spans 15 amino acids. CDR3 sequence (DNA): TGTGCCAGTAGTATAACTACAGGGGGCTCTCAGCCCCAGCATTTT. This sequence encodes CASSITTGGSQPQHF.

J is TRBJ1-1 and V is TRBV6-5; 7 bases line up with TRBD1. The germline V gene encodes CDR1 MNHEY and CDR2 SVGAGI. With 9 bases clipped from V and 1 base from J, the junction kept 5 bases outside the gene matches. The length of the CDR3 is 13 residues. The CDR3 loop reads CASQTGKNTEAFF. CDR3 coding DNA: TGTGCCAGTCAGACAGGGAAGAACACTGAAGCTTTCTTT.

V usage is TRBV18 and J usage is TRBJ1-4; TRBD1 matches 7 bases. Germline V gene sequence: CDR1 KGHSH, CDR2 LQKENI. V shed 2 bases and J 2 bases; nucleotides not matched to a gene: 11. The CDR3 has 18 residues. CDR3 in DNA: TGTGCCAGCTCACCAGGTCGAGGGGGCGAACGGACTAATGAAAAACTGTTTTTT. It encodes CASSPGRGGERTNEKLFF.

The V gene is TRBV5-8, the J gene TRBJ1-2; TRBD1 aligns across 7 bases. Germline trimming cut 4 bases from V and 5 bases from J; bases unmatched to any gene: 11. Germline-derived CDR1 and CDR2 are SGHTS and YDEGEE. This CDR3 comprises 15 residues. CDR3 loop: CASSHPVGGLYGYTF. Here the CDR3 DNA reads TGTGCCAGCAGCCATCCCGTAGGGGGCTTGTATGGCTACACCTTC.

The CDR3 loop is CASSYLRTGSPGELFF. The CDR3 DNA reads as TGTGCCAGCAGTTACCTCAGGACAGGGTCCCCCGGGGAGCTGTTTTTT. The rearrangement links TRBV28 to TRBJ2-2; 8 positions agree with TRBD1. The CDR3 consists of 16 residues. Germline V lookup: CDR1 MDHEN, CDR2 SYDVKM. V lost 4 bases to trimming and J lost 6 bases; unmatched junction nucleotides: 10.

The chain carries TRBV6-6 and TRBJ1-1; TRBD1 matches 11 bases. CDR3 length: 15 residues. V shed 6 bases and J 7 bases; nucleotides not matched to a gene: 10. From germline, CDR1 is MNHNY and CDR2 SVGAGI (reference sequence). As DNA, the CDR3 is TGTGCCAGCAGCCTACCCGGGACAGGGGGACTTGAAGCTTTCTTT. Translated, it gives CASSLPGTGGLEAFF.

The V call is TRBV3-1 (or the pseudogene TRBV3-2), the J call TRBJ2-7; D might be TRBD1 or TRBD2, each matching 5 bases. The germline gives CDR1 LGHDT, CDR2 YNNKEL (reference sequence). Between the trimmed V and J ends, which lost 3 bases and 4 bases, there was a span of 22 bases. This CDR3 comprises 17 residues. The CDR3 loop reads CASSQGRQPGGAYEQYF. The CDR3 DNA reads as TGTGCCAGCAGCCAGGGACGGCAGCCTGGGGGAGCGTACGAGCAGTACTTC.

This clone has a single count. The rearrangement uses TRBV5-1 and TRBJ2-3; tentative D call: TRBD2 (7 bases). The CDR3 extends over 15 amino acids. V lost 0 bases and J 5 bases, leaving 13 bases between the germline ends. Germline V CDR1 and CDR2: SGHRS, YFSETQ. The CDR3 loop reads CASSLAGGYGDTQYF. Written as DNA, the CDR3 is TGCGCCAGCAGCTTGGCGGGGGGCTATGGAGATACGCAGTATTTT.

The genes are TRBV6-5 and TRBJ1-6; D is undetermined. Trimming took 5 bases from V and 5 from J, leaving 13 bases between them. The CDR3 loop spans 15 amino acids. Germline values: CDR1 MNHEY, CDR2 SVGAGI. The CDR3 here is CASSKDSRNNSPLHF. The CDR3 nucleotides read TGTGCCAGCAGTAAGGACTCACGGAATAATTCACCCCTCCACTTT.

This clone was observed once. In nucleotides, the CDR3 is TGCGCCAGCAGCCAAGTTTCTGTCACAGATACGCAGTATTTT. Its translation: CASSQVSVTDTQYF. V is TRBV4-3 and J is TRBJ2-3; D gene uncertain. This CDR3 has 14 amino acids. V lost 1 base to trimming and J lost 2 bases, with 7 bases between them. Looked up from germline, CDR1 is LGHNA and CDR2 is YSLEER.

This chain links TRBV4-1 with TRBJ1-2; the D gene is possibly TRBD1 (5 bases). The CDR3 loop spans 14 amino acids. V lost 0 bases and J 6 bases, leaving 11 bases between the germline ends. CDR1 is MGHRA and CDR2 is YSYEKL in the germline V gene. CDR3 DNA: TGCGCCAGCAGCCAAGACAGGGTTCCCGATGGCTACACCTTC. Translation: CASSQDRVPDGYTF.

The J gene is TRBJ1-6, the V gene TRBV7-9; tentatively, D is TRBD1 (5 bases). The germline V and J ends were trimmed by 4 bases and 5 bases, with 9 bases remaining between them. The CDR3 loop spans 14 amino acids. Per germline, CDR1 SEHNR and CDR2 FQNEAQ (reference sequence). The CDR3 coding sequence is TGTGCCAGCAGCTCCGGACAAGATAATTCACCCCTCCACTTT. It specifies CASSSGQDNSPLHF.